The present T cell receptor beta chain was sequenced within a study of response to subunit inactivated influenza vaccine. The study's findings and limits: New T cells are recruited in small numbers by each seasonal influenza vaccination, according to the authors' suggestion.

TCRdb analysed the RT-PCR reads with MiXCR anew, one entry per CDR3 protein. The profile shows about 160,000 distinct CDR3 sequences, 9.5% to 13% of them singletons. In the case of this clonotype: Its antigen is unknown.

Material: non-naive T cells sorted from PBMCs, obtained roughly 48 days after vaccination. The receptor comes from a man between 50 and 59 years old who received an inactivated influenza vaccine.

CDR3 sequence: CASSLDQGGEQFF. The CDR3 bases are TGTGCCAGCAGCTTAGACCAGGGGGGTGAGCAGTTCTTC. V is TRBV7-2 and J is TRBJ2-1, with a possible D match to TRBD1 (7 bases). The CDR3 runs 13 residues. Per germline, CDR1 SGHTA and CDR2 FQGNSA. V was trimmed by 1 base and J by 9 bases, leaving 10 bases between them.